This T cell receptor beta chain is from a study of regulatory T cells. Whole-study results and caveats: Patient repertoires had restricted TRB V-J pairs and skewed V and J usage, most in Tregs. Hydrophobic residues at CDR3 positions 6 and 7 were enriched in conventional CD4+ T cells of CD3G-deficient patients.

CD4+ T cells were divided by sorting: CD25-high CD127-low Tregs, CD25-low CD127-high conventional cells. Worth noting for this clone: Its antigen is as yet unknown.

Primers: 52 TRBV forward and 13 TRBJ reverse. Clones were sequenced by immunoSEQ multiplex PCR, and TCRdb holds only the in-frame ones, with some missing. Seen here are over 25,000 clones, approximately 90% observed once, and the top ten hold about 1.4%. The sequence was obtained from a person aged 18-30 years with CD3G deficiency. Sequenced input: conventional CD4+ T cells sorted from blood.

The CDR3 protein is CAIAGTSGKTQYF. In nucleotides, the CDR3 is TGTGCCATCGCCGGGACTAGCGGCAAGACCCAGTACTTC. The chain employs TRBV10-3 and TRBJ2-5; TRBD2 matches at 11 bases. Germline V gives CDR1 ENHRY, CDR2 SYGVKD. V was pared by 8 bases and J by 6 bases, with 5 bases of the junction left unmatched. This CDR3 contains 13 residues.